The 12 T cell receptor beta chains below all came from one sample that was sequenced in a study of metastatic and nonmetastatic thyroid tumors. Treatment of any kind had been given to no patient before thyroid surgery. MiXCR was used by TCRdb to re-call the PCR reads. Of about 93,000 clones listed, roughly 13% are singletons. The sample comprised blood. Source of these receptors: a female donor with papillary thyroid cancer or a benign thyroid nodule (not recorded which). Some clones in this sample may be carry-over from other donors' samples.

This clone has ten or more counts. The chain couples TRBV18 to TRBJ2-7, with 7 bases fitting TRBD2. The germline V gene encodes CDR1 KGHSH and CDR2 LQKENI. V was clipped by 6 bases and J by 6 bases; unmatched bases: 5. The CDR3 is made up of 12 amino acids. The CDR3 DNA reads TGTGCCAGCTCCCCGTGGGAGGGCGAGCAGTACTTC. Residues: CASSPWEGEQYF.

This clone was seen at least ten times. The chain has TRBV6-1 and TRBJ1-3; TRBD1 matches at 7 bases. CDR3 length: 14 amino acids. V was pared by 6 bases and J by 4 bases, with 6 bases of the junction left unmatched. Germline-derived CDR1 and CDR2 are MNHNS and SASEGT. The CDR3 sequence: CASRTGLRGNTIYF. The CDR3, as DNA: TGTGCCAGCAGGACAGGGCTTAGAGGAAACACCATATATTTT.

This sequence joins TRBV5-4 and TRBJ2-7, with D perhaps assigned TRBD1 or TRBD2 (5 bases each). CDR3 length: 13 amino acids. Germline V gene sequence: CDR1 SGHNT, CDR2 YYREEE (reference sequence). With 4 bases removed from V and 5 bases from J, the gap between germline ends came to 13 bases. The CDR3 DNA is TGTGCCAGCAGCCGGGATCTCAGGGACGAGCAGTACTTC. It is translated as CASSRDLRDEQYF. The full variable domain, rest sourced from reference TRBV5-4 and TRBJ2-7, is ETGVTQSPTHLIKTRGQQVTLRCSSQSGHNTVSWYQQALGQGPQFIFQYYREEENGRGNFPPRFSGLQFPNYSSELNVNALELDDSALYLCASSRDLRDEQYFGPGTRLTVT.

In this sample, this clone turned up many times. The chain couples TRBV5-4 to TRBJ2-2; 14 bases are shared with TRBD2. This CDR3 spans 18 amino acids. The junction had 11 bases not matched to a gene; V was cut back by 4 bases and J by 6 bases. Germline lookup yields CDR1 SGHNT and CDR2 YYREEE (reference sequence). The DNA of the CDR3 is TGTGCCAGCAGCCCGGCCAGGGGACTAGCGGGAGTGGCCGGGGAGCTGTTTTTT. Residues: CASSPARGLAGVAGELFF. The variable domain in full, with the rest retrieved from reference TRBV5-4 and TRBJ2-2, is ETGVTQSPTHLIKTRGQQVTLRCSSQSGHNTVSWYQQALGQGPQFIFQYYREEENGRGNFPPRFSGLQFPNYSSELNVNALELDDSALYLCASSPARGLAGVAGELFFGEGSRLTVL.

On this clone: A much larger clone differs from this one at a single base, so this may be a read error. The CDR3 sequence is CASSHGQGGTEAFF. CDR3 sequence (DNA): TGTGCCAGCAGCCATGGACAGGGGGGCACTGAAGCTTTCTTT. This chain connects TRBV7-6 to TRBJ1-1; 10 bases map to TRBD1. V was clipped by 5 bases and J by 4 bases; unmatched bases: 4. CDR3 size: 14 residues. Germline assignment: CDR1 SGHVS and CDR2 FNYEAQ. Combining the CDR3 with reference TRBV7-6 and TRBJ1-1 gives the whole variable domain GAGVSQSPRYKVTKRGQDVALRCDPISGHVSLYWYRQALGQGPEFLTYFNYEAQQDKSGLPNDRFSAERPEGSISTLTIQRTEQRDSAMYRCASSHGQGGTEAFFGQGTRLTVV.

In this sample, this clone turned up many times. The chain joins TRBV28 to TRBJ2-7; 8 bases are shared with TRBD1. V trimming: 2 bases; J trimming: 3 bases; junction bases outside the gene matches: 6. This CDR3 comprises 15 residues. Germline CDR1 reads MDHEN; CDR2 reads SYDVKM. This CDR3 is CASSLLTGGNYEQYF. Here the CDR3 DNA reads TGTGCCAGCAGTTTACTAACAGGGGGAAACTACGAGCAGTACTTC.

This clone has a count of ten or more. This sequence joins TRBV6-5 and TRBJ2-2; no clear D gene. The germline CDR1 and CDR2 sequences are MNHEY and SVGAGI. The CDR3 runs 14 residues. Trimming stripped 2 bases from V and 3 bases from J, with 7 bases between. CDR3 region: CASSYRVDTGELFF. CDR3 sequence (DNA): TGTGCCAGCAGTTACAGGGTGGACACCGGGGAGCTGTTTTTT.

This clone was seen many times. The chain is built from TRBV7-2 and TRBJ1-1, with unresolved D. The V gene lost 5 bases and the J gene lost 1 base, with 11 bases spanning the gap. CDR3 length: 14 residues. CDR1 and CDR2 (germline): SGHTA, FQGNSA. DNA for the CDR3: TGTGCCAGCAGCCAAGGACGGGCGAACACTGAAGCTTTCTTT. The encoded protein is CASSQGRANTEAFF.

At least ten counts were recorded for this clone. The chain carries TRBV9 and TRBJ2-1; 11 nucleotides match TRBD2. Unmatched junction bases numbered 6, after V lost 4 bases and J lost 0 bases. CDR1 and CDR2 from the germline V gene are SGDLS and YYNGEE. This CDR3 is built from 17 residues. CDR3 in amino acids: CASSTGLAASSYNEQFF. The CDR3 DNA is TGTGCCAGCAGCACGGGACTAGCGGCTAGCTCCTACAATGAGCAGTTCTTC.

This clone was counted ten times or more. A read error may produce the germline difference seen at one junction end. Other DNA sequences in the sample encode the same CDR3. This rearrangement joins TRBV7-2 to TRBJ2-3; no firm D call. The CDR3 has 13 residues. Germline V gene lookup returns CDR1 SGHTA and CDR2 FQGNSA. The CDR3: CASSPHSPDTQYF. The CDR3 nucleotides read TGTGCCAGCAGCCCTCATTCTCCAGATACGCAGTATTTC.

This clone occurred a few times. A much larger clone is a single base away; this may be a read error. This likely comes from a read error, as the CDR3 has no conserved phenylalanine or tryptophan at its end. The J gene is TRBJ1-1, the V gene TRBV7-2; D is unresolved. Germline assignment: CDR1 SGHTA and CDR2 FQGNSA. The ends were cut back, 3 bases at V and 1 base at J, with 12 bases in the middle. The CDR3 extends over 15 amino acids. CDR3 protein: CASSFEVRRNTEAFL. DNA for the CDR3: TGTGCCAGCAGCTTTGAAGTGCGTAGGAACACTGAAGCTTTCCTT.

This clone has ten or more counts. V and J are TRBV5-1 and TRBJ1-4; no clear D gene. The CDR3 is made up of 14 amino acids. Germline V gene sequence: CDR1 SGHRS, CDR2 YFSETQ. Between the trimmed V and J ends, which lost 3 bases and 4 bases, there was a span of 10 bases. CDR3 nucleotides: TGCGCCAGCAGCTCCGACGGTAATAATGAAAAACTGTTTTTT. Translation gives CASSSDGNNEKLFF. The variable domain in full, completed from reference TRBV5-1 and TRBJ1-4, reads KAGVTQTPRYLIKTRGQQVTLSCSPISGHRSVSWYQQTPGQGLQFLFEYFSETQRNKGNFPGRFSGRQFSNSRSEMNVSTLELGDSALYLCASSSDGNNEKLFFGSGTQLSVL.